The rows below give T cell receptor beta chains drawn from one sample of a study of glioma-infiltrating T cells. MiXCR, run by TCRdb on the multiplex PCR reads, gives a single entry per CDR3 protein. The table includes 150,000 to 200,000 distinct CDR3 sequences, roughly a third detected once. Sequenced input: glioma tissue, nonneoplastic brain tissue, or PBMCs (not recorded which). The receptors derive from a human donor with low-grade glioma or glioblastoma, undergoing nonglioma brain surgery, or in good health (not recorded which). The CDR3 runs from the conserved cysteine through the conserved F or W. Size is stated for part of the rows, as once, few or many counts, or as a class when the clone is expanded.

len,j_gene,abundance,v_gene,CDR3aa
15,TRBJ2-3,many,TRBV6-1,CASSRRLAGTDTQYF
14,TRBJ2-1,many,TRBV7-8,CASSFSTGSNEQFF
13,TRBJ2-1,many,TRBV4-3,CASSHFWGNEQFF
13,TRBJ2-2,many,TRBV6-1,CASSEVGPGELFF
14,TRBJ2-7,many,TRBV6-1,CASGPGQGFYEQYF
13,TRBJ1-3,-,TRBV30,CAWSSRSGNTIYF
15,-,-,TRBV7-2,CASSESSGRLYEQYF
16,TRBJ2-1,-,TRBV9,CASSVEASGMGDEQFF
16,TRBJ2-7,once,TRBV4-2,CASSHYWTSGRDEQYF
13,TRBJ2-7,few,TRBV29-1,CSVDVSGRAEQYF
15,TRBJ2-1,many,TRBV27,CASSLAQGPYNEQFF
14,TRBJ2-3,-,TRBV12-3/TRBV12-4,CASSPRVREGTQYF
15,TRBJ1-5,-,TRBV19,CASSTGQGGHQPQHF
15,TRBJ2-3,many,TRBV28,CASSLWGGLTDTQYF
14,TRBJ1-2,many,TRBV5-1,CASSSDGQEASYTF
19,TRBJ2-7,many,TRBV27,CASSFSGPDRGILTYEQYF
14,TRBJ1-2,many,TRBV10-3,CAISEQQGAYGYTF
15,TRBJ2-7,-,TRBV27,CASSPDGTSSYEQYF
18,TRBJ2-5,few,TRBV5-1,CASSLFRGRRSELETQYF
14,TRBJ1-5,-,TRBV6-6,CAGSARENHQPQHF
13,TRBJ1-5,many,TRBV28,CASSFLSNQPQHF
11,TRBJ1-1,many,TRBV7-9,CASIPSLEAFF
17,TRBJ2-3,-,TRBV28,CASSYPPTSGRENTQYF
14,TRBJ2-3,-,TRBV27,CASRPGQGDDTQYF
14,TRBJ2-1,-,TRBV20-1,CSARDLAVNNEQFF
15,TRBJ2-1,many,TRBV7-3,CASSLSGGTYNEQFF
18,TRBJ2-5,many,TRBV28,CASTSGPRPGALAVTQYF
15,TRBJ2-7,-,TRBV18,CASSPGLTVSYEQYF
17,TRBJ2-2,few,TRBV4-2,CASSQDSDSGRGRELFF
13,TRBJ2-7,many,TRBV6-1,CASSQDRGYEQYF
14,TRBJ2-1,-,TRBV10-3,CAINFVDGVNEQLF
13,TRBJ2-5,many,TRBV2,CASKKGGQETQYF
15,TRBJ2-1,many,TRBV6-4,CASSESRSSYNEQFF
14,TRBJ2-3,many,TRBV6-6,CASSYISGTDTQYF
16,TRBJ1-2,-,TRBV4-1,CASSQVMTPNNYGYTF
14,TRBJ2-3,many,TRBV7-2,CASSFGSAPDTQYF